A selection of T cell receptor beta chains follows, all from one sample in a study of persistence of HIV-infected CD4 T cells. Method: immunoSEQ multiplex PCR; TCRdb's copy keeps in-frame clones and lacks some. Of tens of thousands of clones listed, about 77% are singletons. These receptors' antigens are unknown. Material: CD4+ T cells sorted from PBMCs after approximately 18-hour stimulation, obtained from a patient who received antiretroviral therapy. These TCRs come from an adult man with HIV who was CMV-seropositive. Each CDR3 is given with its conserved first and last residue. Each record gives: J gene, V gene, clone size, CDR3 length, D gene, CDR3 protein, CDR3 DNA. A D gene is named only where the DNA matches it firmly. Clone size is given for some rows only: seen once, a few or many times, or a class if the clone is expanded.

j_gene: TRBJ2-7
v_gene: TRBV6-5
abundance: NA
len: 11
d_gene: NA
CDR3aa: CASRRPYEQYF
CDR3nt: TGTGCCAGCAGGCGGCCCTACGAGCAGTACTTC

j_gene: TRBJ2-2
v_gene: TRBV28
abundance: NA
len: 15
d_gene: TRBD2
CDR3aa: CASKVAGIGTGELFF
CDR3nt: TGTGCCAGCAAGGTAGCGGGAATTGGAACCGGGGAGCTGTTTTTT

j_gene: TRBJ2-1
v_gene: TRBV6-2/TRBV6-3
abundance: NA
len: 19
d_gene: NA
CDR3aa: CASSPMGQTGLKGSNEQFF
CDR3nt: TGTGCCAGCAGTCCAATGGGACAGACGGGACTCAAAGGGAGCAATGAGCAGTTCTTC

j_gene: TRBJ1-4
v_gene: TRBV2
abundance: NA
len: 15
d_gene: NA
CDR3aa: CASSRGKSTNEKLFF
CDR3nt: TGTGCCAGCAGCAGGGGCAAGTCTACTAATGAAAAACTGTTTTTT

j_gene: TRBJ2-7
v_gene: TRBV18
abundance: NA
len: 17
d_gene: TRBD1
CDR3aa: CASSPRGTGGTSYEQYF
CDR3nt: TGTGCCAGCTCACCACGAGGAACAGGGGGGACCTCCTACGAGCAGTACTTC

j_gene: TRBJ2-2
v_gene: TRBV2
abundance: NA
len: 15
d_gene: NA
CDR3aa: CASSATATNTGELFF
CDR3nt: TGTGCCAGCAGTGCAACTGCTACGAACACCGGGGAGCTGTTTTTT

j_gene: TRBJ2-4
v_gene: TRBV7-2
abundance: NA
len: 17
d_gene: NA
CDR3aa: CASSLRGGPVAKNIQYF
CDR3nt: TGTGCCAGCAGCTTAAGGGGGGGGCCGGTGGCCAAAAACATTCAGTACTTC

j_gene: TRBJ2-4
v_gene: TRBV2
abundance: few
len: 15
d_gene: TRBD1
CDR3aa: CASSADRGAKNIQYF
CDR3nt: TGTGCCAGCAGTGCAGACAGGGGGGCCAAAAACATTCAGTACTTC

j_gene: TRBJ1-5
v_gene: TRBV19
abundance: NA
len: 15
d_gene: NA
CDR3aa: CASSTQGGDNQPQHF
CDR3nt: TGTGCCAGTAGTACTCAGGGCGGCGATAATCAGCCCCAGCATTTT

j_gene: TRBJ1-6
v_gene: TRBV2
abundance: few
len: 14
d_gene: NA
CDR3aa: CASSPSGKYSPLHF
CDR3nt: TGTGCCAGCAGTCCCTCAGGGAAATATTCACCCCTCCACTTT

j_gene: TRBJ1-1
v_gene: TRBV6-5
abundance: NA
len: 15
d_gene: NA
CDR3aa: CASSYSGRVNTEAFF
CDR3nt: TGTGCCAGCAGTTACTCGGGCAGAGTGAACACTGAAGCTTTCTTT

j_gene: TRBJ2-7
v_gene: TRBV12-3/TRBV12-4
abundance: NA
len: 12
d_gene: NA
CDR3aa: CASSLMGYEQYF
CDR3nt: TGTGCCAGCAGTTTAATGGGTTACGAGCAGTACTTC

j_gene: TRBJ2-1
v_gene: TRBV5-4
abundance: NA
len: 17
d_gene: TRBD2
CDR3aa: CASSGGTSGATYNEQFF
CDR3nt: TGTGCCAGCAGCGGTGGGACTAGCGGGGCGACCTACAATGAGCAGTTCTTC

j_gene: TRBJ1-1
v_gene: TRBV3-1/TRBV3-2
abundance: once
len: 14
d_gene: TRBD1
CDR3aa: CASISTGGNTEAFF
CDR3nt: TGTGCCAGCATCTCGACAGGGGGAAACACTGAAGCTTTCTTT

j_gene: TRBJ2-3
v_gene: TRBV29-1
abundance: NA
len: 13
d_gene: TRBD1
CDR3aa: CSVERGRGDTQYF
CDR3nt: TGCAGCGTTGAAAGGGGGCGAGGGGATACGCAGTATTTT

j_gene: TRBJ1-1
v_gene: TRBV6-6
abundance: NA
len: 15
d_gene: TRBD1
CDR3aa: CASSYSGQGSTEAFF
CDR3nt: TGTGCCAGCAGTTACTCGGGACAGGGGAGCACTGAAGCTTTCTTT

j_gene: TRBJ1-1
v_gene: TRBV3-1/TRBV3-2
abundance: few
len: 13
d_gene: TRBD1
CDR3aa: CASGGQGRAEAFF
CDR3nt: TGTGCCAGCGGGGGACAGGGAAGGGCTGAAGCTTTCTTT

j_gene: TRBJ2-4
v_gene: TRBV20-1
abundance: few
len: 8
d_gene: NA
CDR3aa: CSAGIQYF
CDR3nt: TGCAGTGCTGGTATTCAGTACTTC

j_gene: TRBJ1-2
v_gene: TRBV12-3/TRBV12-4
abundance: NA
len: 13
d_gene: TRBD1
CDR3aa: CASRTGGPYGYTF
CDR3nt: TGTGCCAGTAGGACAGGGGGTCCTTATGGCTACACCTTC

j_gene: TRBJ2-2
v_gene: TRBV19
abundance: few
len: 15
d_gene: NA
CDR3aa: CASTPGHRNTGELFF
CDR3nt: TGTGCCAGTACCCCGGGACACAGGAACACCGGGGAGCTGTTTTTT

j_gene: TRBJ1-5
v_gene: TRBV18
abundance: NA
len: 13
d_gene: NA
CDR3aa: CASSGSRDQPQHF
CDR3nt: TGTGCCAGCTCAGGAAGTCGGGATCAGCCCCAGCATTTT

j_gene: TRBJ2-2
v_gene: TRBV5-4
abundance: NA
len: 17
d_gene: NA
CDR3aa: CASSLIISSLNTGELFF
CDR3nt: TGTGCCAGCAGCCTTATCATTTCGTCCCTGAACACCGGGGAGCTGTTTTTT

j_gene: TRBJ2-7
v_gene: TRBV14
abundance: NA
len: 15
d_gene: TRBD1
CDR3aa: CASSLGQGGSYEQYF
CDR3nt: TGTGCCAGCAGCCTGGGACAGGGGGGGTCCTACGAGCAGTACTTC

j_gene: TRBJ2-6
v_gene: TRBV2
abundance: NA
len: 18
d_gene: NA
CDR3aa: CASSEALGYGSGANVLTF
CDR3nt: TGTGCCAGCAGTGAAGCGCTGGGGTACGGCTCTGGGGCCAACGTCCTGACTTTC

j_gene: TRBJ2-7
v_gene: TRBV11-2
abundance: NA
len: 14
d_gene: NA
CDR3aa: CASSLAQGRYEQYF
CDR3nt: TGTGCCAGCAGCTTAGCCCAGGGAAGGTACGAGCAGTACTTC

j_gene: TRBJ1-2
v_gene: TRBV4-2
abundance: NA
len: 17
d_gene: TRBD1
CDR3aa: CASSPGTGRGFNYGYTF
CDR3nt: TGTGCCAGCAGCCCTGGGACAGGGAGGGGGTTTAACTATGGCTACACCTTC

j_gene: TRBJ1-3
v_gene: TRBV19
abundance: NA
len: 14
d_gene: NA
CDR3aa: CASSTDTSGNTIYF
CDR3nt: TGTGCCAGCTCCACAGACACCTCTGGAAACACCATATATTTT

j_gene: TRBJ2-2
v_gene: TRBV14
abundance: NA
len: 14
d_gene: NA
CDR3aa: CASSSGLNTGELFF
CDR3nt: TGTGCCAGCAGCTCCGGTCTCAACACCGGGGAGCTGTTTTTT

j_gene: TRBJ1-5
v_gene: TRBV28
abundance: NA
len: 14
d_gene: NA
CDR3aa: CASSFSYSNQPQHF
CDR3nt: TGTGCCAGCAGTTTTAGCTATAGCAATCAGCCCCAGCATTTT

j_gene: TRBJ1-1
v_gene: TRBV12-3/TRBV12-4
abundance: NA
len: 11
d_gene: NA
CDR3aa: CASSPRAEAFF
CDR3nt: TGTGCCAGCAGCCCTCGGGCTGAAGCTTTCTTT

j_gene: TRBJ1-5
v_gene: TRBV6-5
abundance: NA
len: 15
d_gene: NA
CDR3aa: CASGEGFHSNQPQHF
CDR3nt: TGTGCCAGCGGGGAGGGGTTCCATAGCAATCAGCCCCAGCATTTT

j_gene: TRBJ2-7
v_gene: TRBV4-1
abundance: NA
len: 16
d_gene: NA
CDR3aa: CASSQAPDRTDYEQYF
CDR3nt: TGCGCCAGCAGCCAAGCCCCTGACAGGACTGACTACGAGCAGTACTTC

j_gene: TRBJ1-5
v_gene: TRBV28
abundance: few
len: 15
d_gene: TRBD1
CDR3aa: CASSSEGQGSQPQHF
CDR3nt: TGTGCCAGCAGTTCAGAGGGACAGGGGAGTCAGCCCCAGCATTTT